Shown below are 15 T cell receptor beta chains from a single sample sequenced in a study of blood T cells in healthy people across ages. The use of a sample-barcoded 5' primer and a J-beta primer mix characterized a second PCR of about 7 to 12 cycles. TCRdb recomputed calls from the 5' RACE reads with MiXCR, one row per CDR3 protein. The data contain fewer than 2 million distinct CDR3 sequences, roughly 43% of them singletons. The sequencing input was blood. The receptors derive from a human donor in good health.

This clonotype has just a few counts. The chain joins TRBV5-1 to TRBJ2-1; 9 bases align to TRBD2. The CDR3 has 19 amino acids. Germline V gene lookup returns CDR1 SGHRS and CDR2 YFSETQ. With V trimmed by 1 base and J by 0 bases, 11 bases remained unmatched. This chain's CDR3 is CASSLPSTLSGGSYNEQFF. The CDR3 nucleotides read TGCGCCAGCAGCTTGCCCTCTACCCTTAGCGGGGGCTCCTACAATGAGCAGTTCTTC.

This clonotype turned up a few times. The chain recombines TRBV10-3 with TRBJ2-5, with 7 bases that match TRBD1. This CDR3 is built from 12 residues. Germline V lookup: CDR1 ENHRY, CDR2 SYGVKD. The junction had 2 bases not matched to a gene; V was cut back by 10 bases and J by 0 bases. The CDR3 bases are TGTGCCACCGGACAGGACCAAGAGACCCAGTACTTC. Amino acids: CATGQDQETQYF.

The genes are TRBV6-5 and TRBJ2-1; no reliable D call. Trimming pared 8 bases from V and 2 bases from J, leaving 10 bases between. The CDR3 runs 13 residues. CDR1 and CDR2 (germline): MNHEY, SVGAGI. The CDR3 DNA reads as TGTGCCAGCGGTCTTGAGCCCTACAATGAGCAGTTCTTC. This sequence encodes CASGLEPYNEQFF.

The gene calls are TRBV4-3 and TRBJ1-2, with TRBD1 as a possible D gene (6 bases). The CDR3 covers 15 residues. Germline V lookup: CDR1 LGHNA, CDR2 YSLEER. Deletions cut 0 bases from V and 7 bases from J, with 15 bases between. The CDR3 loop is CASSQDFWGGGGYTF. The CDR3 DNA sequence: TGCGCCAGCAGCCAAGATTTCTGGGGGGGCGGTGGCTACACCTTC.

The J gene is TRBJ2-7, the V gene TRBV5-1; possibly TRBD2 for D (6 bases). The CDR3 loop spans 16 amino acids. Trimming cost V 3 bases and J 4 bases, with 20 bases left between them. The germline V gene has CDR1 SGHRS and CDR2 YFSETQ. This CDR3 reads CASSWGHGRGIYEQYF. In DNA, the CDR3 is TGCGCCAGCAGCTGGGGCCACGGGCGGGGAATTTACGAGCAGTACTTC. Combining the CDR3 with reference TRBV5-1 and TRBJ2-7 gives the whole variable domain KAGVTQTPRYLIKTRGQQVTLSCSPISGHRSVSWYQQTPGQGLQFLFEYFSETQRNKGNFPGRFSGRQFSNSRSEMNVSTLELGDSALYLCASSWGHGRGIYEQYFGPGTRLTVT.

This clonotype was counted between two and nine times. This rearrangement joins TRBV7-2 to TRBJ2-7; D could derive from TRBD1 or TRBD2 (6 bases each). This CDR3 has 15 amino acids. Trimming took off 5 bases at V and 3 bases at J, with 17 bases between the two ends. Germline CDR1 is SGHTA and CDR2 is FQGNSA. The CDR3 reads CASSTRGLTGYEQYF. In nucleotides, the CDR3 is TGTGCCAGCAGCACACGGGGGCTCACCGGCTACGAGCAGTACTTC.

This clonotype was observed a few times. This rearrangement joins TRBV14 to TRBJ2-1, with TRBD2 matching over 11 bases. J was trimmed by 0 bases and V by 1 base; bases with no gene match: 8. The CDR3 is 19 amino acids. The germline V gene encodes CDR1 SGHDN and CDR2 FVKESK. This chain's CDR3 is CASSQGASGGTSSYNEQFF. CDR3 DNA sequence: TGTGCCAGCAGCCAAGGAGCTAGCGGGGGGACCAGCTCCTACAATGAGCAGTTCTTC.

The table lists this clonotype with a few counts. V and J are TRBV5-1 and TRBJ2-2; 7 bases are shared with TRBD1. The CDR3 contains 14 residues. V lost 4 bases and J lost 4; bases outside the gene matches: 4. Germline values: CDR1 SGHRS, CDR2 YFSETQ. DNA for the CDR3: TGCGCCAGCAGCACCCACAGGGGCACCGGGGAGCTGTTTTTT. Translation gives CASSTHRGTGELFF.

CDR3 amino acids: CASSQVGAGPSYNEQFF. The CDR3 DNA reads as TGCGCCAGCAGCCAAGTTGGTGCAGGGCCCTCCTACAATGAGCAGTTCTTC. The chain carries TRBV4-1 and TRBJ2-1, with D possibly matching TRBD1 (5 bases). This CDR3 region has 17 residues. Germline CDR1 is MGHRA and CDR2 is YSYEKL. V gave up 1 base and J gave up 0 bases, with 13 bases separating them.

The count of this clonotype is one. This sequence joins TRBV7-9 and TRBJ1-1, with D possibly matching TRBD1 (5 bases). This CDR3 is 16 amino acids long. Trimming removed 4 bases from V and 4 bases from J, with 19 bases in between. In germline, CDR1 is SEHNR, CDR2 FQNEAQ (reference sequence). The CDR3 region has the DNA TGTGCCAGCAGCTCGGGGGACTTGGGAGGGAGCACTGAAGCTTTCTTT. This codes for CASSSGDLGGSTEAFF. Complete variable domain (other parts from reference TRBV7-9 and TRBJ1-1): DTGVSQNPRHKITKRGQNVTFRCDPISEHNRLYWYRQTLGQGPEFLTYFQNEAQLEKSRLLSDRFSAERPKGSFSTLEIQRTEQGDSAMYLCASSSGDLGGSTEAFFGQGTRLTVV.

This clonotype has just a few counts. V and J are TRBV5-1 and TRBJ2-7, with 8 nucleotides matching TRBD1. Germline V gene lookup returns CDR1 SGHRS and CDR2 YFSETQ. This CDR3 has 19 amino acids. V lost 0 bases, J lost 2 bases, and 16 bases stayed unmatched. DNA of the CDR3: TGCGCCAGCAGCTTGGAGGCCAATTTGCTCGGGACAGGAACCTACGAGCAGTACTTC. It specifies CASSLEANLLGTGTYEQYF. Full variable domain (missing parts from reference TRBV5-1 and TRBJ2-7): KAGVTQTPRYLIKTRGQQVTLSCSPISGHRSVSWYQQTPGQGLQFLFEYFSETQRNKGNFPGRFSGRQFSNSRSEMNVSTLELGDSALYLCASSLEANLLGTGTYEQYFGPGTRLTVT.

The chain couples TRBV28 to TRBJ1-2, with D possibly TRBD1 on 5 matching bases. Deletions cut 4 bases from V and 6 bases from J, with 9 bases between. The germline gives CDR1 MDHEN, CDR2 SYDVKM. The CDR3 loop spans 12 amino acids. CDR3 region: CASSSGPDGYTF. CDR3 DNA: TGTGCCAGCAGTTCGGGGCCTGATGGCTACACCTTC.

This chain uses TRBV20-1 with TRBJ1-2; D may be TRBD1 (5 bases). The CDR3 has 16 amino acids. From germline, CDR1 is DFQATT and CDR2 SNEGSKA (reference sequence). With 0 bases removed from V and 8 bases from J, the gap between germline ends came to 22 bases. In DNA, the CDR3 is TGCAGTGCTAGAGAGGGCCCGGGACTCCCTCCGGGGGGCTACACCTTC. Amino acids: CSAREGPGLPPGGYTF.

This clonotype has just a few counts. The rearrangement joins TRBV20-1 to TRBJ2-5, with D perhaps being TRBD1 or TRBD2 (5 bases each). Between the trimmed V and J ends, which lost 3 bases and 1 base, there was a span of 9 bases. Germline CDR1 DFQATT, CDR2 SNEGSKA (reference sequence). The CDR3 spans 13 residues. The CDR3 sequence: CSARVGTQETQYF. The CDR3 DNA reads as TGCAGTGCTAGGGTAGGGACCCAAGAGACCCAGTACTTC.

CDR3 nucleotides: TGTGCCAGCAGCTGGGACAGGGGAAGGGAATGGGGCTACACCTTC. This codes for CASSWDRGREWGYTF. V and J are TRBV7-2 and TRBJ1-2; 10 bases map to TRBD1. V shed 4 bases and J 8 bases; nucleotides not matched to a gene: 10. The CDR3 consists of 15 residues. Germline V gene data show CDR1 as SGHTA and CDR2 as FQGNSA.